A selection of T cell receptor beta chains follows, all from one sample in a study of T-cell memory formation after mild COVID-19. One entry per CDR3 protein, called by TCRdb with MiXCR from the 5' RACE reads. Here the sample spans about 360,000 distinct CDR3 sequences, about an eighth being singletons. The sample was PBMCs or a T cell subset sorted from them (not recorded which). These receptors all stem from a young man who had mild COVID-19 (a few samples of this study predate the infection). Cell type and time point are not known. Each CDR3 is given with its conserved first and last residue. A D gene is named only where the DNA matches it firmly. Where a row states a size, it is once, few, many or the class of an expanded clone; other rows omit it.

j_call,clone_size,v_call,d_call,cdr3_aa,cdr3_nt
TRBJ2-5,NA,TRBV12-3/TRBV12-4,TRBD2,CASSLFLRGLAAQETQYF,TGTGCCAGCAGTTTATTTCTTCGAGGACTAGCGGCTCAAGAGACCCAGTACTTC
TRBJ2-2,NA,TRBV15,TRBD2,CATSSGGLDATGELFF,TGTGCCACCAGCAGTGGGGGACTAGATGCCACCGGGGAGCTGTTTTTT
TRBJ1-5,few,TRBV5-1,NA,CASSPEGGNSNQPQHF,TGCGCCAGCAGCCCCGAGGGGGGGAATAGCAATCAGCCCCAGCATTTT
TRBJ1-2,few,TRBV12-3/TRBV12-4,NA,CASSQPEGERLTHGYTF,TGTGCCAGCAGCCAACCTGAGGGGGAACGACTGACCCATGGCTACACCTTC
TRBJ2-1,few,TRBV5-1,TRBD2,CASSLVTSGGNEQFF,TGCGCCAGCAGCTTGGTGACTAGCGGGGGGAATGAGCAGTTCTTC
TRBJ2-1,NA,TRBV30,NA,CAWSPSGKNNEQFF,TGTGCCTGGAGCCCATCGGGGAAAAACAATGAGCAGTTCTTC
TRBJ2-7,few,TRBV15,TRBD2,CATSREAGGPTYEQYF,TGTGCCACCAGCAGAGAGGCGGGGGGACCGACCTACGAGCAGTACTTC
TRBJ2-3,NA,TRBV6-5,NA,CASSYYGGYTDTQYF,TGTGCCAGCAGTTATTACGGGGGCTATACAGATACGCAGTATTTT
TRBJ2-5,NA,TRBV7-3,TRBD1,CASSHPGQEETQYF,TGTGCCAGCAGTCACCCGGGACAGGAAGAGACCCAGTACTTC
TRBJ2-5,few,TRBV27,TRBD1,CASSFRQGRPETQYF,TGTGCCAGCAGTTTCAGACAGGGGCGCCCAGAGACCCAGTACTTC
TRBJ2-5,few,TRBV7-3,NA,CASSPGLRPETQYF,TGTGCCAGCAGCCCGGGACTCCGTCCGGAGACCCAGTACTTC
TRBJ2-7,NA,TRBV20-1,NA,CSARDNGGSLEQYF,TGCAGTGCTAGAGATAACGGTGGGTCCCTCGAGCAGTACTTC
TRBJ2-3,NA,TRBV20-1,NA,CSATDVRGALGDTQYF,TGCAGTGCTACAGATGTACGGGGGGCTTTGGGAGATACGCAGTATTTT
TRBJ1-2,few,TRBV10-3,NA,CAISEWGDGYTF,TGTGCCATCAGCGAATGGGGCGATGGCTACACCTTC
TRBJ1-2,many,TRBV7-2,NA,CASSLAQFRDYGYTF,TGTGCCAGCAGCTTAGCACAGTTCAGGGACTATGGCTACACCTTC
TRBJ2-2,NA,TRBV7-9,NA,CASSLASAGELFF,TGTGCCAGCAGCTTAGCTTCGGCCGGGGAGCTGTTTTTT
TRBJ2-3,few,TRBV5-1,NA,CASSPRDTGRDTQYF,TGCGCCAGCAGCCCCCGAGACACCGGAAGAGATACGCAGTATTTT
TRBJ2-1,NA,TRBV27,NA,CASSLGQRYNEQFF,TGTGCCAGCAGTTTGGGACAACGCTACAATGAGCAGTTCTTC
TRBJ2-1,NA,TRBV10-2,NA,CASSEGEQFF,TGCGCCAGCAGTGAGGGTGAGCAGTTCTTC
TRBJ2-6,few,TRBV7-9,TRBD1,CASSLAGTGGPGANVLTF,TGTGCCAGCAGCCTAGCCGGGACAGGGGGACCTGGGGCCAACGTCCTGACTTTC
TRBJ2-7,NA,TRBV5-1,NA,CASSLTPPSYEQYF,TGCGCCAGCAGCTTGACACCTCCTTCCTACGAGCAGTACTTC
TRBJ2-3,NA,TRBV7-2,NA,CASSLEISDTQYF,TGTGCCAGCAGCTTAGAGATATCAGATACGCAGTATTTT
TRBJ2-5,many,TRBV5-1,NA,CASHDTYQETQYF,TGCGCCAGCCACGATACGTACCAAGAGACCCAGTACTTC
TRBJ2-2,NA,TRBV10-2,NA,CASSATSTGELFF,TGCGCCAGCAGTGCCACTAGCACCGGGGAGCTGTTTTTT
TRBJ1-1,NA,TRBV5-1,NA,CASSLEVPGRNTEAFF,TGCGCCAGCAGCTTGGAAGTCCCGGGGAGGAACACTGAAGCTTTCTTT
TRBJ2-5,few,TRBV30,NA,CAWSVHIGETQYF,TGTGCCTGGAGTGTACACATCGGAGAGACCCAGTACTTC
TRBJ1-1,NA,TRBV5-1,NA,CASSVWTGNTEAFF,TGCGCCAGCAGCGTGTGGACGGGGAACACTGAAGCTTTCTTT
TRBJ1-5,many,TRBV7-6,NA,CASSFQVRSPQHF,TGTGCCAGCAGCTTCCAGGTCCGGAGTCCCCAGCATTTT
TRBJ1-3,NA,TRBV18,NA,CASSPPTRSRGNTIYF,TGTGCCAGCTCACCACCGACTCGGTCAAGGGGAAACACCATATATTTT
TRBJ1-2,few,TRBV20-1,NA,CSANEFYGYTF,TGCAGTGCGAATGAGTTCTATGGCTACACCTTC
TRBJ1-3,few,TRBV5-1,TRBD1,CASSATGTAGNTIYF,TGCGCCAGCAGCGCGACCGGGACAGCCGGAAACACCATATATTTT
TRBJ2-1,few,TRBV6-6,TRBD1,CASSYVDRGRRFF,TGTGCCAGCAGTTACGTGGACAGGGGTAGGCGGTTCTTC
TRBJ2-2,NA,TRBV20-1,TRBD1,CSANNLQGATGELFF,TGCAGTGCTAACAACCTACAGGGGGCAACCGGGGAGCTGTTTTTT
TRBJ2-1,few,TRBV4-2,NA,CASSQDLGPTAQFF,TGTGCCAGCAGCCAAGATCTCGGCCCAACGGCCCAGTTCTTC
TRBJ1-6,NA,TRBV4-2,NA,CASSQDRQGSPLHF,TGTGCCAGCAGCCAAGATCGGCAGGGTTCACCCCTCCACTTT
TRBJ1-2,NA,TRBV29-1,TRBD1,CSVEDRQGKNIGLDTF,TGCAGCGTTGAAGATCGACAGGGAAAGAACATAGGGTTGGACACCTTC
TRBJ2-3,NA,TRBV7-2,NA,CASSLALGIPDTQYF,TGTGCCAGCAGCTTAGCGCTGGGAATCCCAGATACGCAGTATTTT
TRBJ1-3,NA,TRBV11-2,NA,CASSYWGRSGNTIYF,TGTGCCAGCAGCTATTGGGGCCGCTCTGGAAACACCATATATTTT
TRBJ1-3,few,TRBV4-3,NA,CASSQDIRQAEGNTIYF,TGCGCCAGCAGCCAAGATATCCGACAGGCTGAAGGAAACACCATATATTTT
TRBJ2-1,few,TRBV5-1,NA,CASSLDFYGNEQFF,TGCGCCAGCAGCTTGGATTTTTATGGGAATGAGCAGTTCTTC
TRBJ1-4,many,TRBV4-2,TRBD1,CASSLQGAATNEKLFF,TGTGCCAGCAGCCTACAGGGGGCGGCCACTAATGAAAAACTGTTTTTT
TRBJ1-5,few,TRBV6-2/TRBV6-3,NA,CASGQQPQHF,TGTGCCAGCGGCCAGCAGCCCCAGCATTTT
TRBJ1-4,NA,TRBV20-1,NA,CSATGHPRLNEKLFF,TGCAGTGCTACGGGACATCCCCGACTTAATGAAAAACTGTTTTTT